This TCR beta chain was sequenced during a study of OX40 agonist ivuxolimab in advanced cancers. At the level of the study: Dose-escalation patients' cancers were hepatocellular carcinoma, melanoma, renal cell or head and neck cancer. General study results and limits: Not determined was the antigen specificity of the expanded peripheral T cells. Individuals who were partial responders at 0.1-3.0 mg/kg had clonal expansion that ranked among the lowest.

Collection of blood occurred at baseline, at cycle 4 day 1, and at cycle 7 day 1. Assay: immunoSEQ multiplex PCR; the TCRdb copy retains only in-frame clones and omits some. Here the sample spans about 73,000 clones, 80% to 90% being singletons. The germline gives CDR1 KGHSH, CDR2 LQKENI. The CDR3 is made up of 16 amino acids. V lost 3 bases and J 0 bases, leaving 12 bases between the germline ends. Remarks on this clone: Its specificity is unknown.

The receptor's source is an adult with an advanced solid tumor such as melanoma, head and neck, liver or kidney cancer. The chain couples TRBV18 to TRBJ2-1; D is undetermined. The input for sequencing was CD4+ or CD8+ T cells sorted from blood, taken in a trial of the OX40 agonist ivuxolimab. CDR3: CASSPGARSSYNEQFF. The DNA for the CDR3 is TGTGCCAGCTCACCCGGTGCCAGGAGCTCCTACAATGAGCAGTTCTTC.